These 2 T cell receptor beta chains originate from one sample sequenced in a study of spatial heterogeneity in lung cancer. Time point specified: sample taken at primary tumor resection. MiXCR, applied by TCRdb to the 5' RACE reads, yields one record per CDR3 protein. The sample carries some 7,500 distinct CDR3 sequences, approximately 8.6% recorded once. The sample here was PBMCs, taken at surgery. These receptors all stem from a male donor with early-stage non-small cell lung cancer.

This clonotype was picked up many times. The chain is built from TRBV7-2 and TRBJ2-3; the D is unclear. The CDR3 runs to 11 residues. Germline CDR1 is SGHTA and CDR2 is FQGNSA. V was pared by 2 bases and J by 5 bases, with 2 bases between. The CDR3 is CASSLKDTQYF. The CDR3 DNA reads as TGTGCCAGCAGCTTAAAAGATACGCAGTATTTT.

This clonotype occurred many times. V gene TRBV20-1 combines with J gene TRBJ1-2; D is unresolved. Trimming cost V 6 bases and J 2 bases, with 13 bases left between them. This CDR3 has 13 residues. In germline, CDR1 is DFQATT, CDR2 SNEGSKA (reference sequence). For the CDR3, the DNA is TGCAGTGCGGCCCTACCGGGGAACTATGGCTACACCTTC. It translates to CSAALPGNYGYTF.